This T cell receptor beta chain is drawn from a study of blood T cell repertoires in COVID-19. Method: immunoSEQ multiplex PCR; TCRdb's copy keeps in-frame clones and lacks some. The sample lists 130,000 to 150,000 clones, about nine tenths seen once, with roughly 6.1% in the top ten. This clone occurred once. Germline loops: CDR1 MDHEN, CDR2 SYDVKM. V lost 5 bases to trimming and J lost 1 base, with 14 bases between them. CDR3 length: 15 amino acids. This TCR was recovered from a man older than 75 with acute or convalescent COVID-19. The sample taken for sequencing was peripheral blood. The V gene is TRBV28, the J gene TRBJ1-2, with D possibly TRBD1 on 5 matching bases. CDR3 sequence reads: CASSPRGGVNYGYTF. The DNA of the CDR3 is TGTGCCAGCAGTCCCCGGGGGGGAGTTAACTATGGCTACACCTTC.